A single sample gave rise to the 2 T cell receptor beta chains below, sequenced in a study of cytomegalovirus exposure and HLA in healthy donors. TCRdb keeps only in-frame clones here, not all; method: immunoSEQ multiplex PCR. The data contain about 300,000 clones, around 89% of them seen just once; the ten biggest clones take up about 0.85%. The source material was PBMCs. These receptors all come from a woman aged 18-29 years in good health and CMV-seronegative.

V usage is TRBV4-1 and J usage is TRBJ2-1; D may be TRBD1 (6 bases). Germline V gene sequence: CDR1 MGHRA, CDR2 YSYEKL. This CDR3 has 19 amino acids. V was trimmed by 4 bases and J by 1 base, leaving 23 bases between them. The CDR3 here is CASSPAPPDYRVSYNEQFF. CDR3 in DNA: TGCGCCAGCAGCCCAGCCCCGCCCGACTACAGGGTTTCCTACAATGAGCAGTTCTTC.

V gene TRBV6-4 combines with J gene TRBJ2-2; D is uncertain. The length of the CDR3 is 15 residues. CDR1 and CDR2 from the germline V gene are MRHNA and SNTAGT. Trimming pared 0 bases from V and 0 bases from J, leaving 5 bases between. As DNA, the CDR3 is TGTGCCAGCAGTGACTCGGCACCGAACACCGGGGAGCTGTTTTTT. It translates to CASSDSAPNTGELFF.